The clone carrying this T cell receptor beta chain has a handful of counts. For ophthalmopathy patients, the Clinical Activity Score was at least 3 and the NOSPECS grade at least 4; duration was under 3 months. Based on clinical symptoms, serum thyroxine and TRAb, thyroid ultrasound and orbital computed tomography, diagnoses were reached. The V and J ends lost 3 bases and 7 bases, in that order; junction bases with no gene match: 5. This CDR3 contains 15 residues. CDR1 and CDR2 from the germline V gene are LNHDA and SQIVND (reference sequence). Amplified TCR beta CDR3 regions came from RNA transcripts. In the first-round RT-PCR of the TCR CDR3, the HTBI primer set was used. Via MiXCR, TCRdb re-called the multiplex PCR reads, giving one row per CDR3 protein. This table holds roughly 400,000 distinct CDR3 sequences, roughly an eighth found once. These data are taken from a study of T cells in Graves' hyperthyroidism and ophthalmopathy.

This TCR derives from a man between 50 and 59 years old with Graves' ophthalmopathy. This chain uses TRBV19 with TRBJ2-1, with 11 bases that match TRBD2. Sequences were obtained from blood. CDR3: CASSILRTSGNEQFF. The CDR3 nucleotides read TGTGCCAGTAGTATCCTACGGACTAGCGGGAATGAGCAGTTCTTC.